These 9 T cell receptor beta chains were sequenced from one sample in a study of early T cells in non-severe SARS-CoV-2 infection. One entry per CDR3 protein, called by TCRdb with MiXCR from the 5' RACE reads. This sample has roughly 69,000 distinct CDR3 sequences; approximately 9.2% occur once, and the top ten carry under 15%. The sample was whole blood, taken at baseline. The receptors stem from an adult who was a healthcare worker with PCR-confirmed SARS-CoV-2 infection or an uninfected control (not recorded which).

This clonotype was detected only a few times. This chain joins TRBV6-5 and TRBJ2-1, with unresolved D. The V end was cut by 6 bases, the J end by 6 bases, with 15 bases between. Germline V gene data show CDR1 as MNHEY and CDR2 as SVGAGI. The CDR3 extends over 14 amino acids. In DNA form, the CDR3 reads TGTGCCAGCAGCTCAGGTCGACCTCCCAATGAGCAGTTCTTC. It encodes CASSSGRPPNEQFF.

In its sample, this clonotype was seen a few times. This rearrangement joins TRBV5-6 to TRBJ2-7, with 8 bases fitting TRBD2. Looked up from germline, CDR1 is SGHDT and CDR2 is YYEEEE. The CDR3 has 16 residues. J gave up 0 bases and V 1 base, and 6 bases lay outside the gene matches. CDR3 residues: CASSLRLAFASYEQYF. CDR3 coding DNA: TGTGCCAGCAGCTTGAGACTAGCGTTCGCCTCCTACGAGCAGTACTTC.

The sample holds many counts of this clonotype. This chain connects TRBV6-1 to TRBJ2-2, with D possibly matching TRBD2 (5 bases). The ends were cut back, 5 bases at V and 5 bases at J, with 12 bases in the middle. The CDR3 is 14 residues long. CDR1 is MNHNS, CDR2 SASEGT, per germline. The CDR3 DNA is TGTGCCAGCAGTTCGAGAGGGCTTACCGGGGAGCTGTTTTTT. It translates to CASSSRGLTGELFF.

This clonotype has a handful of counts. This chain uses TRBV11-2 with TRBJ2-7, with 10 positions matching TRBD1. The CDR3 sequence is 15 residues long. Germline V gene data show CDR1 as SGHAT and CDR2 as FQNNGV. V gave up 5 bases and J gave up 3 bases; unmatched junction bases: 7. CDR3 sequence reads: CASSTGTGDGYEQYF. CDR3 nucleotides: TGTGCCAGCAGCACCGGGACAGGGGACGGCTACGAGCAGTACTTC.

This clonotype was seen at least ten times. The rearrangement links TRBV6-2 or TRBV6-3 to TRBJ2-5, with D perhaps matching TRBD2 (6 bases). Trimming removed 4 bases at V and 2 bases at J, with 14 bases between. The germline V gene has CDR1 MNHEY and CDR2 SVGEGT. The CDR3 covers 15 residues. The CDR3 nucleotides are TGTGCCAGCAGTTCGAGGGACTTCCGTCAAGAGACCCAGTACTTC. Translated: CASSSRDFRQETQYF.

This clonotype was seen ten or more times. Here the CDR3 reads CASRAGTSYNEQFF. For the CDR3, the DNA is TGTGCCAGCAGAGCGGGGACTTCCTACAATGAGCAGTTCTTC. V and J are TRBV12-3 or TRBV12-4 and TRBJ2-1; 7 bases are a match to TRBD2. The CDR3 length is 14 residues. V lost 6 bases, J lost 1 base, and 3 bases stayed unmatched.

The chain employs TRBV2 and TRBJ2-1; 10 bases fit TRBD2. Trimming at V came to 7 bases and at J to 2 bases, leaving 2 bases not matched to a gene. In germline, CDR1 is SNHLY, CDR2 FYNNEI. This CDR3 has 14 residues. The CDR3 reads CASTLAGAYNEQFF. The CDR3 DNA reads TGTGCCAGCACCCTAGCGGGAGCCTACAATGAGCAGTTCTTC.

This clonotype was seen a few times. The chain links TRBV7-9 to TRBJ2-3; 11 bases map to TRBD2. Germline loops: CDR1 SEHNR, CDR2 FQNEAQ (reference sequence). J gave up 4 bases and V 4 bases, and 10 bases lay outside the gene matches. The CDR3 extends over 17 amino acids. The CDR3 here is CASSSRLAGGVPDTQYF. CDR3 coding DNA: TGTGCCAGCAGCTCCCGGCTAGCGGGAGGAGTCCCAGATACGCAGTATTTT.

This clonotype was picked up many times. The rearrangement joins TRBV7-2 to TRBJ1-5; D gene uncertain. The CDR3 runs to 13 residues. The V end was cut by 1 base, the J end by 6 bases, with 7 bases between. Per the germline V gene, CDR1 is SGHTA and CDR2 is FQGNSA. CDR3 residues: CASSLDLVQPQHF. The CDR3 nucleotides are TGTGCCAGCAGCTTAGATCTTGTTCAGCCCCAGCATTTT.